These 31 T cell receptor beta chains came from one sample sequenced in a study of blood T cell repertoires in COVID-19. Data came from immunoSEQ multiplex PCR; TCRdb stores just in-frame clones and leaves some out. The sample carries some 250,000 clones, approximately 91% recorded once. The material sequenced was PBMCs or T cells enriched from blood (not recorded which). These receptors were taken from a woman in her forties with acute COVID-19.

The V and J genes are TRBV2 and TRBJ1-2; TRBD1 might be the D (5 bases). The germline gives CDR1 SNHLY, CDR2 FYNNEI. The CDR3 has 14 residues. With 1 base removed from V and 8 bases from J, the gap between germline ends came to 14 bases. The CDR3 coding sequence is TGTGCCAGCAGTGAAGAAGGGTCCTCAGGGGGCTACACCTTC. Translated: CASSEEGSSGGYTF.

The rearrangement joins TRBV13 to TRBJ2-7; TRBD2 agrees at 11 bases. Trimming cost V 1 base and J 5 bases; bases outside gene matches: 10. The CDR3 totals 17 residues. The germline V gene encodes CDR1 PRHDT and CDR2 FYEKMQ (reference sequence). CDR3 sequence: CASSLARVASGGHEQYF. CDR3 DNA: TGTGCCAGCAGCTTAGCGAGGGTGGCTAGCGGGGGGCACGAGCAGTACTTC.

The gene calls are TRBV29-1 and TRBJ1-2, with TRBD1 matching 7 bases. The CDR3 consists of 12 residues. Germline CDR1 and CDR2: SQVTM and ANQGSEA. V dropped 0 bases and J dropped 6; count of bases not matched to a gene: 1. The CDR3 DNA reads TGCAGCGTTGAAGAACAGGGGCATGGCTACACCTTC. Translated: CSVEEQGHGYTF.

The chain recombines TRBV28 with TRBJ1-2; D unresolved. The CDR3 length is 12 residues. The V end was cut by 2 bases, the J end by 8 bases, with 9 bases between. CDR1 is MDHEN, CDR2 SYDVKM, per germline. The CDR3 loop is CASSLIGSGYTF. The DNA for the CDR3 is TGTGCCAGCAGTTTAATTGGTAGCGGCTACACCTTC.

This clone occurred a few times. V and J are TRBV20-1 and TRBJ2-7; 8 nucleotides align to TRBD2. The V gene's germline CDR1 is DFQATT and CDR2 SNEGSKA (reference sequence). Trimming removed 3 bases from V and 5 bases from J; junction bases left unmatched: 9. The CDR3 has 14 amino acids. In DNA, the CDR3 is TGCAGTGCTAGTGAACAGCGGGAGACAGACGAGCAGTACTTC. This sequence encodes CSASEQRETDEQYF.

The chain carries TRBV5-1 and TRBJ2-7; 12 bases match TRBD2. The CDR3 is made up of 18 amino acids. Germline V gene lookup returns CDR1 SGHRS and CDR2 YFSETQ. V shed 1 base and J 3 bases; nucleotides not matched to a gene: 11. The CDR3 region is CASSLQGLAGLAVYEQYF. The CDR3 nucleotides are TGCGCCAGCAGCTTGCAGGGACTAGCGGGCCTCGCCGTCTACGAGCAGTACTTC. Full variable domain (rest looked up from reference TRBV5-1 and TRBJ2-7): KAGVTQTPRYLIKTRGQQVTLSCSPISGHRSVSWYQQTPGQGLQFLFEYFSETQRNKGNFPGRFSGRQFSNSRSEMNVSTLELGDSALYLCASSLQGLAGLAVYEQYFGPGTRLTVT.

The CDR3: CASSSPGLAGGPSDEQYF. The CDR3 coding sequence is TGTGCCAGCAGTTCCCCGGGACTAGCGGGGGGCCCCTCGGACGAGCAGTACTTC. The V and J genes are TRBV27 and TRBJ2-7; 15 nucleotides align to TRBD2. The germline V gene has CDR1 MNHEY and CDR2 SMNVEV (reference sequence). The CDR3 is 18 amino acids. V shed 4 bases, J shed 5 bases, and the junction held 12 bases outside the gene matches.

V and J are TRBV6-5 and TRBJ2-1; D call uncertain. Trimming took off 2 bases at V and 4 bases at J, with 6 bases between the two ends. The germline V gene has CDR1 MNHEY and CDR2 SVGAGI. CDR3 length: 13 residues. Here the CDR3 DNA reads TGTGCCAGCAGTTACGACGGGTACAATGAGCAGTTCTTC. Its translation is CASSYDGYNEQFF.

The V call is TRBV29-1, the J call TRBJ2-4; D might be TRBD2 (5 bases). The CDR3 loop spans 14 amino acids. Germline CDR1 SQVTM, CDR2 ANQGSEA. Trimming shortened V by 6 bases and J by 10 bases, and 22 bases separated the two germline ends. CDR3 coding DNA: TGCAGCGTCGCGGACTCCCTCAATCTTCGGATTCAGTACTTC. It translates to CSVADSLNLRIQYF.

The chain links TRBV18 to TRBJ2-2; 8 positions match TRBD1. The CDR3 sequence is 18 residues long. V lost 3 bases to trimming and J lost 5 bases; unmatched junction nucleotides: 14. Germline values: CDR1 KGHSH, CDR2 LQKENI. The CDR3 DNA is TGTGCCAGCTCACCGATGCGCCAAGGACAGGGCTGGACCGGGGAGCTGTTTTTT. It specifies CASSPMRQGQGWTGELFF.

The chain carries TRBV7-2 and TRBJ1-3; D gene uncertain. Germline assignment: CDR1 SGHTA and CDR2 FQGNSA. V was trimmed by 5 bases and J by 0 bases, leaving 8 bases between them. This CDR3 is 14 amino acids long. CDR3 DNA: TGTGCCAGCAGCACCGGGATCTCTGGAAACACCATATATTTT. Its translation: CASSTGISGNTIYF.

The rearrangement uses TRBV6-5 and TRBJ2-3; TRBD2 agrees at 7 bases. Germline assignment: CDR1 MNHEY and CDR2 SVGAGI. The junction had 2 bases not matched to a gene; V was cut back by 2 bases and J by 3 bases. This CDR3 is built from 14 residues. CDR3 nucleotides: TGTGCCAGCAGTTACGGACTAGTTACAGATACGCAGTATTTT. Translation: CASSYGLVTDTQYF.

The chain is built from TRBV5-4 and TRBJ2-7, with D possibly being TRBD1 (8 bases). CDR3 length equals 13 residues. Deletions cut 4 bases from V and 8 bases from J, with 16 bases between. Germline lookup yields CDR1 SGHNT and CDR2 YYREEE (reference sequence). CDR3 protein: CASSGGDRRKQYF. CDR3 nucleotides: TGTGCCAGCAGCGGGGGGGACAGGAGGAAGCAGTACTTC.

This chain connects TRBV7-9 to TRBJ1-1; 8 bases are shared with TRBD1. The germline V gene encodes CDR1 SEHNR and CDR2 FQNEAQ (reference sequence). There are 16 residues in the CDR3. V lost 1 base, J lost 8 bases, and 12 bases stayed unmatched. CDR3 DNA: TGTGCCAGCAGCTTAGACGGGGACAGGCGGAGTAGGGAAGCTTTCTTT. Amino acids: CASSLDGDRRSREAFF.

The chain is built from TRBV7-9 and TRBJ2-7, with TRBD1 matching over 9 bases. The V segment lost 5 bases and the J segment 4 bases; nucleotides outside the gene matches: 6. CDR1 and CDR2 (germline): SEHNR, FQNEAQ (reference sequence). The CDR3 sequence is 14 residues long. Here the CDR3 DNA reads TGTGCCAGCAGCCCGAGACAGGGGGAATACGAGCAGTACTTC. It translates to CASSPRQGEYEQYF.

This rearrangement joins TRBV4-1 to TRBJ2-1, with a weak D call TRBD1 (6 bases). The CDR3 consists of 14 residues. Trimming pared 1 base from V and 3 bases from J, leaving 7 bases between. CDR1 is MGHRA, CDR2 YSYEKL, per germline. The chain's CDR3 is CASSQADSYNEQFF. CDR3 sequence (DNA): TGCGCCAGCAGCCAAGCGGACAGCTACAATGAGCAGTTCTTC.

This chain links TRBV5-5 with TRBJ1-3; D gene ambiguous. Trimming pared 4 bases from V and 2 bases from J, leaving 13 bases between. The CDR3 runs 15 residues. Germline lookup yields CDR1 SGHKS and CDR2 YYEKEE (reference sequence). The CDR3 coding sequence is TGTGCCAGCAGCCTGGTAGTAAACCCTGGAAACACCATATATTTT. Translation gives CASSLVVNPGNTIYF.

The genes are TRBV4-1 and TRBJ1-2; maybe TRBD1 (5 bases). Between the trimmed V and J ends, which lost 0 bases and 5 bases, there was a span of 16 bases. Germline loops: CDR1 MGHRA, CDR2 YSYEKL. The CDR3 covers 16 residues. The CDR3 reads CASSQESGDGFYGYTF. In DNA, the CDR3 is TGCGCCAGCAGCCAAGAGTCGGGGGACGGATTTTATGGCTACACCTTC.

V and J are TRBV18 and TRBJ1-3; 9 nucleotides agree with TRBD1. From germline, CDR1 is KGHSH and CDR2 LQKENI. This CDR3 is 16 amino acids long. J was trimmed by 3 bases and V by 8 bases; bases with no gene match: 11. CDR3 loop: CASRATGGPHGNTIYF. The CDR3 bases are TGTGCCAGCCGGGCCACAGGGGGCCCCCATGGAAACACCATATATTTT.

The chain couples TRBV4-1 to TRBJ2-5; TRBD1 aligns across 9 bases. CDR1 MGHRA and CDR2 YSYEKL come from the germline V gene. V was pared by 8 bases and J by 5 bases, with 15 bases of the junction left unmatched. The CDR3 is 16 amino acids. The CDR3 bases are TGCGCCAGCTCCCCAAGCACAGGGGGCGTGAAGGAGACCCAGTACTTC. This encodes CASSPSTGGVKETQYF.

The J gene is TRBJ2-1, the V gene TRBV7-3; possible D gene TRBD2, 6 bases. The CDR3 is 15 residues long. Trimming took 5 bases from V and 6 from J, leaving 17 bases between them. Germline-derived CDR1 and CDR2 are SGHTA and FQGTGA. The CDR3 spells CASSLNYGTPNEQFF. CDR3 DNA: TGTGCCAGCAGCCTTAACTACGGGACTCCCAATGAGCAGTTCTTC. Variable domain in full (rest from reference TRBV7-3 and TRBJ2-1): GAGVSQTPSNKVTEKGKYVELRCDPISGHTALYWYRQSLGQGPEFLIYFQGTGAADDSGLPNDRFFAVRPEGSVSTLKIQRTERGDSAVYLCASSLNYGTPNEQFFGPGTRLTVL.

The rearrangement joins TRBV10-3 to TRBJ1-1; D unresolved. CDR1 and CDR2 (germline): ENHRY, SYGVKD. This CDR3 contains 15 residues. V was clipped by 0 bases and J by 5 bases, with 13 bases between them. The CDR3 DNA is TGTGCCATCAGTGAGTCCTCCGGGGTAGTGACTGAAGCTTTCTTT. Translating it yields CAISESSGVVTEAFF.

The rearrangement links TRBV3-1 (or the pseudogene TRBV3-2) to TRBJ1-2; perhaps TRBD1 as D (5 bases). This CDR3 contains 16 residues. Germline lookup yields CDR1 LGHDT and CDR2 YNNKEL (reference sequence). Deletions cut 3 bases from V and 3 bases from J, with 17 bases between. CDR3 protein: CASSHGLGSGDYGYTF. CDR3 sequence (DNA): TGTGCCAGCAGCCACGGTCTGGGGTCGGGGGACTATGGCTACACCTTC.

The CDR3 region has the DNA TGTGCCAGCAGCGTATGGGGGGATTCCGGGGAGCTGTTTTTT. Its protein is CASSVWGDSGELFF. The chain couples TRBV9 to TRBJ2-2, with D possibly matching TRBD2 (6 bases). This CDR3 has 14 residues. In germline, CDR1 is SGDLS, CDR2 YYNGEE. V lost 1 base and J 6 bases, leaving 10 bases between the germline ends.

This clone was found once. The chain has TRBV7-2 and TRBJ1-5; 7 positions agree with TRBD1. Germline-derived CDR1 and CDR2 are SGHTA and FQGNSA. The V and J ends lost 5 bases and 5 bases, in that order; junction bases with no gene match: 3. This CDR3 contains 13 residues. This chain's CDR3 is CASSNRGDQPQHF. CDR3 bases: TGTGCCAGCAGCAACAGGGGAGATCAGCCCCAGCATTTT.

The chain carries TRBV5-1 and TRBJ1-3; 7 bases line up with TRBD1. The junction had 4 bases not matched to a gene; V was cut back by 0 bases and J by 4 bases. In germline, CDR1 is SGHRS, CDR2 YFSETQ. The CDR3 has 15 amino acids. Here the CDR3 reads CASSLVGGLGNTIYF. The CDR3 coding sequence is TGCGCCAGCAGCTTGGTAGGGGGCTTGGGAAACACCATATATTTT.

The chain links TRBV19 to TRBJ1-2; D might be TRBD1 (6 bases). The CDR3 runs 15 residues. Germline CDR1 reads LNHDA; CDR2 reads SQIVND (reference sequence). The V end was cut by 1 base, the J end by 3 bases, with 12 bases between. The CDR3 spells CASSIVSRGYYGYTF. CDR3 DNA: TGTGCCAGTAGTATAGTAAGCAGGGGCTACTATGGCTACACCTTC.

Here the CDR3 reads CASSFRTSGPGNTQYF. In DNA form, the CDR3 reads TGTGCCAGCAGTTTCCGGACTAGCGGCCCGGGGAATACGCAGTATTTT. The chain recombines TRBV27 with TRBJ2-3, with 10 bases matching TRBD2. The V gene end was trimmed by 3 bases and the J gene end by 7 bases; junction bases not matched to a gene: 10. This CDR3 has 16 residues. Germline V gene lookup returns CDR1 MNHEY and CDR2 SMNVEV (reference sequence).

The J gene is TRBJ1-2, the V gene TRBV19; TRBD1 matches at 8 bases. The CDR3 spans 16 residues. The J segment lost 3 bases and the V segment lost 5 bases, leaving 11 bases of the junction unmatched. Per the germline V gene, CDR1 is LNHDA and CDR2 is SQIVND (reference sequence). The CDR3 DNA sequence: TGTGCCAGTAGTCTAATTCGGGCAGGGGGCGACTATGGCTACACCTTC. Amino acids: CASSLIRAGGDYGYTF.

The rearrangement uses TRBV6-1 and TRBJ2-7, with 8 positions matching TRBD2. The germline gives CDR1 MNHNS, CDR2 SASEGT. The CDR3 sequence is 16 residues long. V lost 0 bases to trimming and J lost 3 bases; unmatched junction nucleotides: 7. CDR3 in amino acids: CASSEAYQRGFYEQYF. Written as DNA, the CDR3 is TGTGCCAGCAGTGAAGCTTACCAGCGGGGGTTCTACGAGCAGTACTTC.

The genes are TRBV3-1 (or the pseudogene TRBV3-2) and TRBJ1-2, with TRBD1 matching over 8 bases. The CDR3 is 13 residues long. Trimming cost V 5 bases and J 4 bases; bases outside gene matches: 3. Germline V gives CDR1 LGHDT, CDR2 YNNKEL (reference sequence). The CDR3 sequence is CASSDRGAYGYTF. CDR3 coding DNA: TGTGCCAGCAGCGACAGGGGTGCCTATGGCTACACCTTC.